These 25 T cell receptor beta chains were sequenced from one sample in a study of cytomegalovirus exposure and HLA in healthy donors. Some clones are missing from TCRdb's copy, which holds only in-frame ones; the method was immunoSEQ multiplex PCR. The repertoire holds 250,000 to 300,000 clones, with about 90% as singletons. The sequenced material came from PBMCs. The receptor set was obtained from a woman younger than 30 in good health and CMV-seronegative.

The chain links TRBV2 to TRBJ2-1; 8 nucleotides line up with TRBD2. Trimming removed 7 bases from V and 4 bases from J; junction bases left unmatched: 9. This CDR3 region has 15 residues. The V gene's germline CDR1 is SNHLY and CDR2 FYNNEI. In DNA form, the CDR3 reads TGTGCCAGCATTAGGGAGGGCGGGGGGTACAATGAGCAGTTCTTC. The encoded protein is CASIREGGGYNEQFF.

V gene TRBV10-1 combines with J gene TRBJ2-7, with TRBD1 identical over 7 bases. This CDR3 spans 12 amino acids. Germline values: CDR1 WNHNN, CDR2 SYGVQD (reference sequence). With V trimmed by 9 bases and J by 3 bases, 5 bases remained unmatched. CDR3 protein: CARGQRGYEQYF. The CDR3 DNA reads TGCGCCAGGGGACAGAGGGGCTACGAGCAGTACTTC.

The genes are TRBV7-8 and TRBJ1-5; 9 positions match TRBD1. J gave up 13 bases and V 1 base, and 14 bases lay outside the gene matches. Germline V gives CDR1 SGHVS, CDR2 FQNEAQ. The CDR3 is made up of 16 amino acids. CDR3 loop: CASSLEGLGGQGIQHF. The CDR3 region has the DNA TGTGCCAGCAGCTTAGAGGGATTGGGCGGACAGGGGATACAGCATTTT.

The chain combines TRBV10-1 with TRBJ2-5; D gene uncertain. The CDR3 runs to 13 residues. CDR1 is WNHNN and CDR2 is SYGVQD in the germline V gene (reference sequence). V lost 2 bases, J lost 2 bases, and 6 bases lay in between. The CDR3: CASSEGQQETQYF. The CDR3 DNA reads TGCGCCAGCAGTGAGGGTCAGCAAGAGACCCAGTACTTC.

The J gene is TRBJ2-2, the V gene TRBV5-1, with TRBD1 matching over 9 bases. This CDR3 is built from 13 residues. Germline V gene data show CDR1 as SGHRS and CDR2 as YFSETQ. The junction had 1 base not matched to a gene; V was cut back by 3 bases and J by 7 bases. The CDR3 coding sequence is TGCGCCAGCAGCTCGGGACAGGGCGGGGAGCTGTTTTTT. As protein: CASSSGQGGELFF.

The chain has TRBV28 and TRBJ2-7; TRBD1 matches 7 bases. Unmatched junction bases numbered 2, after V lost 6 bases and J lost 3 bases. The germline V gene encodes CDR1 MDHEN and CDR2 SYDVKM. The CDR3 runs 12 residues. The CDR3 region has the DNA TGTGCCAGCAGGGGACAGTTCTACGAGCAGTACTTC. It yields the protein CASRGQFYEQYF.

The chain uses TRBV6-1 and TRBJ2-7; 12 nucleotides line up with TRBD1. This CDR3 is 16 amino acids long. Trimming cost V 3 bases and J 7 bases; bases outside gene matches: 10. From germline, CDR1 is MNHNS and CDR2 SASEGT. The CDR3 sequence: CASSDDWGQGAGEQYF. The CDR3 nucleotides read TGTGCCAGCAGTGACGATTGGGGACAGGGGGCGGGAGAGCAGTACTTC.

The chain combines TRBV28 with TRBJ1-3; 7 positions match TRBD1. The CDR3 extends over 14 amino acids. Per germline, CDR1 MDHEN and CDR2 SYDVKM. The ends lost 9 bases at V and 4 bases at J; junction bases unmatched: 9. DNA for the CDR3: TGTGCCAGACAACCGGGACAGAAGGGAAACACCATATATTTT. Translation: CARQPGQKGNTIYF.

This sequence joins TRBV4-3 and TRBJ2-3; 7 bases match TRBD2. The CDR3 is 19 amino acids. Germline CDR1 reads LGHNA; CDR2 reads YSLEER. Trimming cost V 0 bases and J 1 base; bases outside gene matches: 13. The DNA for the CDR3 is TGCGCCAGCAGCCAAGATCCAGCGGGGCTCCCCCACGGCACAGATACGCAGTATTTT. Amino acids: CASSQDPAGLPHGTDTQYF.

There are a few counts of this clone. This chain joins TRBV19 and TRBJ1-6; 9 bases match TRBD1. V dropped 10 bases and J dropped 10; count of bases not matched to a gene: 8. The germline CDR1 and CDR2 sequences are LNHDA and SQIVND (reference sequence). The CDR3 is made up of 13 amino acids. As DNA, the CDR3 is TGTGCCACCCAGGGACAGGGTGGATCACCCCTCCACTTT. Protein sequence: CATQGQGGSPLHF. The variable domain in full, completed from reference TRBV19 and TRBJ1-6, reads DGGITQSPKYLFRKEGQNVTLSCEQNLNHDAMYWYRQDPGQGLRLIYYSQIVNDFQKGDIAEGYSVSREKKESFPLTVTSAQKNPTAFYLCATQGQGGSPLHFGNGTRLTVT.

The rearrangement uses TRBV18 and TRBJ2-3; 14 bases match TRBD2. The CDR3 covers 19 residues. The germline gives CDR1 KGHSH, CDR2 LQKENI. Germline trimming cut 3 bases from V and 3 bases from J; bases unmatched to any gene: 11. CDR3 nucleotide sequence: TGTGCCAGCTCACCGTTGGGACTAGCGGGGGCCTCTTTTACAGATACGCAGTATTTT. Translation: CASSPLGLAGASFTDTQYF.

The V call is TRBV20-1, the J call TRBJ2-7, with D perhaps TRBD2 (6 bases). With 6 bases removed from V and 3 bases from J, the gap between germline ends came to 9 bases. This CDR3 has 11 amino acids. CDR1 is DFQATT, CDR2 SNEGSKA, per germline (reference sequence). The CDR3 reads CSARRGYEQYF. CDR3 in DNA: TGCAGTGCCCGGAGGGGCTACGAGCAGTACTTC.

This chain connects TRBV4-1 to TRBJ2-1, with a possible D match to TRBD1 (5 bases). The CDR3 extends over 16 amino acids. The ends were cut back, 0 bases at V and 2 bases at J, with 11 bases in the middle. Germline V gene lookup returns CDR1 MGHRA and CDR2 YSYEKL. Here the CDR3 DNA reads TGCGCCAGCAGCCAAGATTTTACAGGCCCCTACAATGAGCAGTTCTTC. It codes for CASSQDFTGPYNEQFF.

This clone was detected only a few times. In DNA, the CDR3 is TGTGCCAGCAGTGAAAGGGTGGGGCAAACAAACTACGAGCAGTACGTC. Translating it yields CASSERVGQTNYEQYV. The chain links TRBV6-1 to TRBJ2-7; perhaps TRBD1 as D (5 bases). Per the germline V gene, CDR1 is MNHNS and CDR2 is SASEGT. The V gene lost 2 bases and the J gene lost 3 bases, with 17 bases spanning the gap. The CDR3 extends over 16 amino acids.

The CDR3 is CASSLLAGGEKLFF. In DNA form, the CDR3 reads TGTGCCAGCAGTTTACTGGCAGGGGGCGAAAAACTGTTTTTT. V and J are TRBV28 and TRBJ1-4, with 8 bases fitting TRBD1. The CDR3 contains 14 residues. V was clipped by 2 bases and J by 8 bases; unmatched bases: 4. Germline lookup yields CDR1 MDHEN and CDR2 SYDVKM.

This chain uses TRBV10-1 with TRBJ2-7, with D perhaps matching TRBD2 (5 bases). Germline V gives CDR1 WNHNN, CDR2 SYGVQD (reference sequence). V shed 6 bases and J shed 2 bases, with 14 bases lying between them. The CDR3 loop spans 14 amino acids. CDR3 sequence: CASSETGVPYEQYF. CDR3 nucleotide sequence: TGCGCCAGCAGCGAAACCGGGGTACCCTACGAGCAGTACTTC.

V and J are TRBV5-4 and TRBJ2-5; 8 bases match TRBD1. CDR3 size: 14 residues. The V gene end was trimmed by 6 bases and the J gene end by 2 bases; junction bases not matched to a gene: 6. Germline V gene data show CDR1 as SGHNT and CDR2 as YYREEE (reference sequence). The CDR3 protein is CASTRGQVQETQYF. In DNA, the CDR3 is TGTGCCAGCACCCGGGGACAGGTACAAGAGACCCAGTACTTC.

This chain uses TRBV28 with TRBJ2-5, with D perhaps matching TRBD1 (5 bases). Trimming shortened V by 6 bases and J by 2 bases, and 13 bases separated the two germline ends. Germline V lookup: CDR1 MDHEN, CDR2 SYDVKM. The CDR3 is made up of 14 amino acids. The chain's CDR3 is CASRGGQIQETQYF. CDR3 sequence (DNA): TGTGCCAGCAGAGGCGGACAAATACAAGAGACCCAGTACTTC.

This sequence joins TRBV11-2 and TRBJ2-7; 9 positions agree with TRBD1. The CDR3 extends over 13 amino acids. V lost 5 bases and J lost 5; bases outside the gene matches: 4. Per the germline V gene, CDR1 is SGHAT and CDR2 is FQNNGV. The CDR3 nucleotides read TGTGCCAGCAGCCGGGACAGGGTCCACGAGCAGTACTTC. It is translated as CASSRDRVHEQYF.

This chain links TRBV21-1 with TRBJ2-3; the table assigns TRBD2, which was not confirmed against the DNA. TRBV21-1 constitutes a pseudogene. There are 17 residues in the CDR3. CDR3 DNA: TGTGCCAGCAGCATGGGACTAGCGGGGGCCACCGGGGATACGCAGTATTTT. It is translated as CASSMGLAGATGDTQYF.

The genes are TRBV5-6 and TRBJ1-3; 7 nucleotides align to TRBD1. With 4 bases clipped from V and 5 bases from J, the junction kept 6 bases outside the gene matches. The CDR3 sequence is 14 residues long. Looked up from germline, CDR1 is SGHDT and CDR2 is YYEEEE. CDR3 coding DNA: TGTGCCAGCAGCCCTCGGGACAGCAGAAACACCATATATTTT. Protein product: CASSPRDSRNTIYF.

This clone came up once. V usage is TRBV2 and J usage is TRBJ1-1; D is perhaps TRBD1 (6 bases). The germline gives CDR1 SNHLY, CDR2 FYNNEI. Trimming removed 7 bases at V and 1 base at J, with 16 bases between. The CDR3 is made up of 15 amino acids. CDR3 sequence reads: CASITPGHPNTEAFF. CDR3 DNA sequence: TGTGCCAGCATCACCCCGGGACATCCGAACACTGAAGCTTTCTTT.

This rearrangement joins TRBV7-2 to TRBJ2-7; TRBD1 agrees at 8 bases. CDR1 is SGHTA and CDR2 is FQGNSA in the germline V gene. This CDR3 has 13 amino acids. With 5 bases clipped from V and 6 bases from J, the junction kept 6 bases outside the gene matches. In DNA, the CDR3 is TGTGCCAGCAGCATGCGACAGGGGAGCGAGCAGTACTTC. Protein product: CASSMRQGSEQYF.

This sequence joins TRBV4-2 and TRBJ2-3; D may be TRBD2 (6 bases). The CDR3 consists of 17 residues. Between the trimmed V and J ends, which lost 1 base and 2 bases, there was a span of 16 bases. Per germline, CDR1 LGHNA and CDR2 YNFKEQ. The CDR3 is CASSQVADHPATDTQYF. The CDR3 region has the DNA TGTGCCAGCAGCCAAGTAGCGGACCACCCCGCCACAGATACGCAGTATTTT.

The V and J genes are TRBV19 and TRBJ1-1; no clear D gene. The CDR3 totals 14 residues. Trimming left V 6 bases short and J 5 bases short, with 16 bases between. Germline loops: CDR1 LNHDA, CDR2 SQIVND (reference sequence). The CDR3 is CASSLALRATEAFF. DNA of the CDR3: TGTGCCAGTAGCCTAGCGTTGAGAGCAACTGAAGCTTTCTTT.